The rows below give T cell receptor beta chains drawn from one sample of a study of blood T cell repertoires in COVID-19. Repertoires were generated with immunoSEQ multiplex PCR, while TCRdb's copy carries only in-frame clones and drops some. This table has about 240,000 clones, more than 75% appearing once. Specimen: peripheral blood. The receptors derive from a woman in her 70s with active or convalescent COVID-19. Each CDR3 is given with its conserved first and last residue. The order of the fields is clone size, V gene, J gene, D gene, CDR3 protein, CDR3 DNA. A D gene is named only where the DNA matches it firmly. The size entry is marked missing in some rows and otherwise reads once, few, many or a size class.

NA	TRBV29-1	TRBJ2-7	TRBD1	CSGQGAERSEQYF	TGCAGCGGACAGGGGGCAGAAAGATCCGAGCAGTACTTC
NA	TRBV7-2	TRBJ2-5	NA	CASSLLQQETQYF	TGTGCCAGCAGCTTACTACAGCAAGAGACCCAGTACTTC
few	TRBV24-1	TRBJ1-1	NA	CATSDPGHLETEAFF	TGTGCCACCAGTGACCCTGGACATTTGGAGACTGAAGCTTTCTTT
NA	TRBV28	TRBJ2-5	TRBD1	CASRPSESGAGQGAETQYF	TGTGCCAGCAGGCCCAGTGAGTCCGGAGCTGGACAGGGGGCAGAGACCCAGTACTTC
NA	TRBV14	TRBJ1-6	TRBD1	CASSQAPPGQGLWSYNSPLHF	TGTGCCAGCAGCCAAGCCCCCCCGGGACAGGGGCTATGGTCCTATAATTCACCCCTCCACTTT
NA	TRBV27	TRBJ1-1	NA	CASSLTHMNTEAFF	TGTGCCAGCAGTTTAACGCACATGAACACTGAAGCTTTCTTT
NA	TRBV5-4	TRBJ2-3	TRBD2	CASSTAAGGGPDTQYF	TGTGCCAGCAGCACCGCCGCGGGCGGGGGGCCAGATACGCAGTATTTT
NA	TRBV19	TRBJ1-1	NA	CASSTILSGTEAFF	TGTGCCAGTTCCACCATCTTATCGGGGACTGAAGCTTTCTTT
NA	TRBV6-6	TRBJ2-2	TRBD2	CASSISGGAGELFF	TGTGCCAGCAGCATTAGCGGGGGGGCTGGGGAGCTGTTTTTT
NA	TRBV11-2	TRBJ2-3	NA	CASNSRRRGPSDTQYF	TGTGCCAGCAATTCCCGACGGAGGGGGCCATCAGATACGCAGTATTTT
NA	TRBV4-3	TRBJ1-1	NA	CASSQEWGGTEAFF	TGCGCCAGCAGCCAAGAATGGGGCGGCACTGAAGCTTTCTTT
NA	TRBV3-1/TRBV3-2	TRBJ1-1	NA	CASSHDRSTEAFF	TGTGCCAGCAGCCATGATCGGAGCACTGAAGCTTTCTTT
NA	TRBV19	TRBJ2-2	TRBD2	CASSLRFELALVAGELFF	TGTGCCAGTAGTCTTCGCTTTGAACTAGCGTTAGTCGCCGGGGAGCTGTTTTTT
once	TRBV6-4	TRBJ1-6	TRBD1	CASTGDSGNSPLHF	TGTGCCAGCACTGGGGACAGTGGGAATTCACCCCTCCACTTT
once	TRBV3-1/TRBV3-2	TRBJ1-5	NA	CASSLAGRRQPQHF	TGTGCCAGCAGCCTTGCAGGTAGACGTCAGCCCCAGCATTTT
NA	TRBV11-2	TRBJ1-2	NA	CASSSNSYGYTF	TGTGCCAGCAGCTCAAACAGCTATGGCTACACCTTC
NA	TRBV18	TRBJ1-1	NA	CASSPQAGPGLNTEAFF	TGTGCCAGCTCACCACAGGCAGGACCGGGATTGAACACTGAAGCTTTCTTT
NA	TRBV5-1	TRBJ2-5	NA	CASSSAGGLETQYF	TGCGCCAGCAGCTCGGCAGGGGGACTAGAGACCCAGTACTTC
NA	TRBV24-1	TRBJ1-5	TRBD1	CATSDTGTGSLNQPQHF	TGTGCCACCAGTGATACCGGGACAGGGAGCTTAAATCAGCCCCAGCATTTT
NA	TRBV5-1	TRBJ1-4	TRBD1	CASRSTGGNEKLFF	TGCGCCAGCAGATCGACAGGGGGAAATGAAAAACTGTTTTTT
NA	TRBV5-1	TRBJ2-3	NA	CASSLFTTSADTQYF	TGCGCCAGCAGCTTGTTTACCACGTCGGCAGATACGCAGTATTTT
NA	TRBV6-6	TRBJ2-2	NA	CASSYLRGNTGELFF	TGTGCCAGCAGTTATCTGCGGGGAAACACCGGGGAGCTGTTTTTT
NA	TRBV5-1	TRBJ2-1	NA	CASSLKGGQSSYNEQFF	TGCGCCAGCAGCTTGAAGGGGGGGCAAAGCTCCTACAATGAGCAGTTCTTC
NA	TRBV5-1	TRBJ2-7	NA	CASSPTIDHEQYF	TGCGCCAGCAGCCCCACGATAGATCACGAGCAGTACTTC
NA	TRBV19	TRBJ2-2	NA	CAIEDRTAPTGELFF	TGTGCCATTGAAGATCGGACAGCGCCCACCGGGGAGCTGTTTTTT
NA	TRBV9	TRBJ2-5	NA	CASSRGWAQETQYF	TGTGCCAGCAGCAGAGGGTGGGCTCAAGAGACCCAGTACTTC
few	TRBV12-3/TRBV12-4	TRBJ1-1	NA	CASLSQIFTEAFF	TGTGCCAGCTTGAGTCAAATTTTCACTGAAGCTTTCTTT
NA	TRBV3-1/TRBV3-2	TRBJ1-2	NA	CASTLVGNRPYGYTF	TGTGCCAGCACCCTGGTCGGTAACAGACCCTATGGCTACACCTTC
NA	TRBV19	TRBJ1-2	TRBD1	CASSLPGTGINYGYTF	TGTGCCAGTAGTCTCCCCGGGACAGGCATTAACTATGGCTACACCTTC
NA	TRBV10-3	TRBJ1-4	TRBD1	CAIRSSTGGPTNEKLFF	TGTGCCATCAGGAGTAGTACAGGGGGCCCAACTAATGAAAAACTGTTTTTT
NA	TRBV5-1	TRBJ2-2	NA	CASSLHRDGELFF	TGCGCCAGCAGCTTACACAGGGACGGGGAGCTGTTTTTT
NA	TRBV19	TRBJ1-2	NA	CASSIRGNGYTF	TGTGCCAGTAGTATTCGAGGAAACGGCTACACCTTC
NA	TRBV5-1	TRBJ1-1	NA	CASSLQTEAFF	TGCGCCAGCAGCTTACAGACTGAAGCTTTCTTT
NA	TRBV14	TRBJ2-7	NA	CASSQGSYEQYF	TGTGCCAGCAGCCAAGGCAGCTACGAGCAGTACTTC